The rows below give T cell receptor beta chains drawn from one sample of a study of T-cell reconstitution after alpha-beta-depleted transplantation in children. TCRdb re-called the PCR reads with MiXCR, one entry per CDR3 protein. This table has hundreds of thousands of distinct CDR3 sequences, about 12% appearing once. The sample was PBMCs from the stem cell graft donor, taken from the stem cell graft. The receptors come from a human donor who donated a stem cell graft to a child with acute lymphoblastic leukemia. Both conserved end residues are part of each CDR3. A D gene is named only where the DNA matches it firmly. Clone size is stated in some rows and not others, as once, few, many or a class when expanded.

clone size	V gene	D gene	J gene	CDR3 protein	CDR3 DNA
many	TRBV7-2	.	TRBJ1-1	CASSPGQANTEAFF	TGTGCCAGCAGCCCCGGGCAGGCGAACACTGAAGCTTTCTTT
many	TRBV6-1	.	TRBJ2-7	CASSPSGTSDEQYF	TGTGCCAGCAGTCCCTCCGGGACCAGTGACGAGCAGTACTTC
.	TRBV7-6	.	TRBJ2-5	CASSSGLGGAQETQYF	TGTGCCAGCAGCTCCGGCCTGGGGGGGGCCCAAGAGACCCAGTACTTC
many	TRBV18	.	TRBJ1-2	CASSSSQDYGYTF	TGTGCCAGCTCATCTTCACAGGACTATGGCTACACCTTC
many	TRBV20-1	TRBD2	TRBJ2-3	CSPTSGSSDTQYF	TGCAGTCCCACTAGCGGGAGTAGCGATACGCAGTATTTT
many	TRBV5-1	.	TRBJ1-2	CASNEGSNIYGYTF	TGCGCCAGCAACGAGGGAAGTAACATCTATGGCTACACCTTC
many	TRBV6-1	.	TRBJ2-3	CASSEANRGTDTQYF	TGTGCCAGCAGTGAAGCGAACCGCGGCACAGATACGCAGTATTTT
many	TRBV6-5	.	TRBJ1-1	CASSYSAGDTEAFF	TGTGCCAGCAGTTACTCGGCAGGGGACACTGAAGCTTTCTTT
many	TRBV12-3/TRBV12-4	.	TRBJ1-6	CASSLGSQANNSPLHF	TGTGCCAGCAGTTTAGGAAGCCAGGCCAATAATTCACCCCTCCACTTT
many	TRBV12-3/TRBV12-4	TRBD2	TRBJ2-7	CASTYLAGDVFEQYF	TGTGCCAGCACCTATCTAGCGGGGGACGTCTTCGAGCAGTACTTC
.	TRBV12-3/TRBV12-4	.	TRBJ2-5	CASSLGIIGGETQYF	TGTGCCAGCAGTCTCGGGATAATAGGGGGGGAGACCCAGTACTTC
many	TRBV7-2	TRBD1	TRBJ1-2	CASSLRDRDGYTF	TGTGCCAGCAGCTTAAGGGACAGGGATGGCTACACCTTC
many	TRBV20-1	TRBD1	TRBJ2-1	CSAGKQGALAINEQFF	TGCAGTGCTGGGAAACAGGGGGCTCTAGCGATTAATGAGCAGTTCTTC
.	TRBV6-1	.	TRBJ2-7	CASSGGMIYEQYF	TGTGCCAGCAGTGGGGGCATGATCTACGAGCAGTACTTC
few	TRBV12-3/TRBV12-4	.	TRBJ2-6	CASSLASGNVLTF	TGTGCCAGCAGTTTAGCGTCCGGGAACGTCCTGACTTTC
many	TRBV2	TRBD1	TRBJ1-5	CASRSGGRNQPQHF	TGTGCCAGCAGGTCAGGGGGCCGAAATCAGCCCCAGCATTTT
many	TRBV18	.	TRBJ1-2	CASSPDSNYGYTF	TGTGCCAGCTCACCAGATTCTAACTATGGCTACACCTTC
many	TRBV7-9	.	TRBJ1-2	CASSAQGYGYTF	TGTGCCAGCAGCGCCCAGGGTTATGGCTACACCTTC
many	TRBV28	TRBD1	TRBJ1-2	CASHPGARGLGYTF	TGTGCCAGTCACCCTGGGGCCAGGGGGCTTGGCTACACCTTC
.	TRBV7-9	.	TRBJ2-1	CASSLRAEHNEQFF	TGTGCCAGCAGCTTACGCGCGGAGCACAATGAGCAGTTCTTC
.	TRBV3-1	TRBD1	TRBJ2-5	CASSSTGQGVGTYQETQYF	TGTGCCAGCAGTTCGACTGGACAGGGTGTTGGGACGTACCAAGAGACCCAGTACTTC
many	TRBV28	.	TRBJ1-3	CASSDPGNSGNTIYF	TGTGCCAGCAGTGATCCAGGAAACTCTGGAAACACCATATATTTT
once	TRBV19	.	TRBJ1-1	CASSIEPGPYTEAFF	TGTGCCAGTAGTATAGAGCCGGGCCCTTACACTGAAGCTTTCTTT
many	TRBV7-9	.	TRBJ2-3	CASSLEQGVRDTQYF	TGTGCCAGCAGCTTAGAACAGGGAGTACGAGATACGCAGTATTTT
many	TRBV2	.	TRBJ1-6	CASKGPSGNSPLHF	TGTGCCAGCAAGGGGCCGTCCGGGAATTCACCCCTCCACTTT
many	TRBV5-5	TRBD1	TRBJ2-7	CASSPGTAPLEQYF	TGTGCCAGCAGCCCCGGGACAGCTCCCCTGGAGCAGTACTTC
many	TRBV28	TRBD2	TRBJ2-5	CASLSGDPQETQYF	TGTGCCAGCCTTAGCGGGGACCCCCAAGAGACCCAGTACTTC
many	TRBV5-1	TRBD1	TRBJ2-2	CASSLVNRGSNTGELFF	TGCGCCAGCAGCTTGGTGAACAGGGGATCGAACACCGGGGAGCTGTTTTTT